These 8 T cell receptor beta chains were sequenced from one sample in a study of CD8 T cells in Susac syndrome. Reverse transcription of 0.5 to 1 ug RNA was performed with random hexamers. MiXCR, applied by TCRdb to the immunoSEQ multiplex PCR reads, yields one record per CDR3 protein. The table records 100,000 to 150,000 distinct CDR3 sequences, around 94% of them present only once. The material sequenced was CD8+ T cells from PBMCs. Receptor source: a human donor with Susac syndrome.

The chain has TRBV6-5 and TRBJ1-5, with TRBD1 matching 8 bases. The germline gives CDR1 MNHEY, CDR2 SVGAGI. V dropped 7 bases and J dropped 4; count of bases not matched to a gene: 9. CDR3 size: 15 residues. The CDR3 DNA follows: TGTGCCAGCACCCAGACAGGGGCCCCAAATCAGCCCCAGCATTTT. It translates to CASTQTGAPNQPQHF.

The J gene is TRBJ2-1, the V gene TRBV5-1; no definite D call. Trimming took off 0 bases at V and 8 bases at J, with 12 bases between the two ends. This CDR3 is 14 amino acids long. CDR1 SGHRS and CDR2 YFSETQ come from the germline V gene. CDR3 loop: CASSLVSSTDEQFF. CDR3 bases: TGCGCCAGCAGCTTGGTTTCCAGCACAGATGAGCAGTTCTTC. The whole variable domain, filled in from reference TRBV5-1 and TRBJ2-1, reads KAGVTQTPRYLIKTRGQQVTLSCSPISGHRSVSWYQQTPGQGLQFLFEYFSETQRNKGNFPGRFSGRQFSNSRSEMNVSTLELGDSALYLCASSLVSSTDEQFFGPGTRLTVL.

The chain joins TRBV20-1 to TRBJ1-2; D ambiguous. This CDR3 has 10 residues. In germline, CDR1 is DFQATT, CDR2 SNEGSKA (reference sequence). CDR3 DNA sequence: TGCAGGGGCGGCCACTATGGCTACACCTTC. As protein: CRGGHYGYTF.

This chain joins TRBV7-9 and TRBJ2-1; maybe TRBD1 (6 bases). V was trimmed by 0 bases and J by 3 bases, leaving 12 bases between them. CDR1 and CDR2 (germline): SEHNR, FQNEAQ (reference sequence). There are 16 residues in the CDR3. The CDR3 sequence: CASSLAYRARYNEQFF. Here the CDR3 DNA reads TGTGCCAGCAGCTTAGCATACAGGGCGCGCTACAATGAGCAGTTCTTC.

This chain uses TRBV19 with TRBJ2-7; TRBD1 agrees at 9 bases. With 5 bases clipped from V and 2 bases from J, the junction kept 1 base outside the gene matches. This CDR3 comprises 13 residues. Germline V gene sequence: CDR1 LNHDA, CDR2 SQIVND (reference sequence). The CDR3 bases are TGTGCCAGTAGTCGGGACAGGGCCTACGAGCAGTACTTC. Its protein is CASSRDRAYEQYF.

In this sample, this clonotype turned up once. This chain joins TRBV7-9 and TRBJ2-7; D gene unclear. The CDR3 runs 15 residues. V lost 4 bases and J 0 bases, leaving 13 bases between the germline ends. Per the germline V gene, CDR1 is SEHNR and CDR2 is FQNEAQ (reference sequence). CDR3 sequence: CASSSPASHSYEQYF. CDR3 bases: TGTGCCAGCAGCTCTCCGGCATCTCACTCCTACGAGCAGTACTTC.

This chain links TRBV13 with TRBJ1-1, with D possibly matching TRBD1 (5 bases). V lost 3 bases and J 1 base, leaving 9 bases between the germline ends. The CDR3 has 14 residues. From germline, CDR1 is PRHDT and CDR2 FYEKMQ (reference sequence). The CDR3 region is CASSLGRENTEAFF. The CDR3 DNA is TGTGCCAGCAGCTTGGGGCGGGAGAACACTGAAGCTTTCTTT.

The rearrangement links TRBV7-8 to TRBJ2-7; D gene uncertain. The germline V gene has CDR1 SGHVS and CDR2 FQNEAQ. This CDR3 contains 15 residues. V was cut by 5 bases and J by 3 bases, with 17 bases left in between. The CDR3 is CASSPDRFPLYEQYF. As DNA, the CDR3 is TGTGCCAGCAGCCCTGACCGGTTTCCCCTCTACGAGCAGTACTTC.